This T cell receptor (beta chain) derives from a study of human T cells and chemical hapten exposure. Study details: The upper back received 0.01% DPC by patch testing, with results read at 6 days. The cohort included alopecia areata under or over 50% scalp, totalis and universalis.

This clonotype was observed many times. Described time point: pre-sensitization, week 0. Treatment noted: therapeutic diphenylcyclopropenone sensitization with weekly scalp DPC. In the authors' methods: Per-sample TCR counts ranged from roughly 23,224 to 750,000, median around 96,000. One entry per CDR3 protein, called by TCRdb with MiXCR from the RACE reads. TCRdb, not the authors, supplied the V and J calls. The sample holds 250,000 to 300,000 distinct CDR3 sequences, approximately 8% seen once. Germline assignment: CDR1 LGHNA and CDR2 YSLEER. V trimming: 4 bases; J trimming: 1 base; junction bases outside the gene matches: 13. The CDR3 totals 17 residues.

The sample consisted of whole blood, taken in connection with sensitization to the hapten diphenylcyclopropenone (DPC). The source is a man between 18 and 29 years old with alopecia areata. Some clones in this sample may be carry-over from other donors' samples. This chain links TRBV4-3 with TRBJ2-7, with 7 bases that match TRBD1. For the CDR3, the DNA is TGCGCCAGCAGCCGTCGCCCAACAGGGGATTCTTCCTACGAGCAGTACTTC. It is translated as CASSRRPTGDSSYEQYF.